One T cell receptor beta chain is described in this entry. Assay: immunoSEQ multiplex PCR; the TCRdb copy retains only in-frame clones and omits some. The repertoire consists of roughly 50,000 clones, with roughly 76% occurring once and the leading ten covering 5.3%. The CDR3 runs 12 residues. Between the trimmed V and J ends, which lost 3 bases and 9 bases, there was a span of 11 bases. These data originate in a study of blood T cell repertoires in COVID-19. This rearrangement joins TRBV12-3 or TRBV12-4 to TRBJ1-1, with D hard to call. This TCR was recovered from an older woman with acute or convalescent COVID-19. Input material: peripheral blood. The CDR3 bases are TGTGCCAGCAGTTTGGTGCAAGCCCAAGCTTTCTTT. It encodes CASSLVQAQAFF.